This T cell receptor (beta chain) was retrieved from a study of blood T cell repertoires in COVID-19. Study overall: There were acute and convalescent COVID-19 samples, and they came from the United States, Italy and Spain.

As handled by the study authors: Researchers report that nucleated cell counts were estimated from reference gene primer amplification. TCRdb's table, derived via immunoSEQ multiplex PCR, lists solely in-frame clones and lacks some. V and J calls and clone size are given by that table; D and trimming were obtained from the DNA. The top ten clones hold around 6.1% of a sample with approximately 150,000 clones, about 87% of them seen once. Germline assignment: CDR1 SGDLS and CDR2 YYNGEE. The V segment lost 4 bases and the J segment 3 bases; nucleotides outside the gene matches: 5. The CDR3 spans 16 residues.

The chain combines TRBV9 with TRBJ2-3; TRBD2 matches at 13 bases. This TCR derives from a man older than 75 with acute or convalescent COVID-19. Sequences were obtained from peripheral blood. Here the CDR3 DNA reads TGTGCCAGCAGCTCGCGGACTAGCGGGAGTACAGATACGCAGTATTTT. It yields the protein CASSSRTSGSTDTQYF.